The rows below give T cell receptor beta chains drawn from one sample of a study of blood T cells in healthy people across ages. TCRdb called the 5' RACE reads again in MiXCR, with one record for every CDR3 protein. This repertoire shows roughly 500,000 distinct CDR3 sequences, 27% found once; its top ten account for under 20%. The source material was blood. These receptors all come from a woman between 70 and 85 years old in good health. CDR3s include the opening cysteine and the closing phenylalanine or tryptophan. The D gene is left open where the match is weak. Rows give clone size only sometimes, using once, few, many, or a class for an expanded clone.

d_gene	abundance	v_gene	j_gene	CDR3aa	CDR3nt
.	.	TRBV7-3	TRBJ2-1	CASSPARYNEQFF	TGTGCCAGCAGTCCGGCGCGTTACAATGAGCAGTTCTTC
.	few	TRBV24-1	TRBJ2-5	CATSESGTPQETQYF	TGTGCCACCAGTGAATCCGGGACACCTCAAGAGACCCAGTACTTC
TRBD1	once	TRBV5-1	TRBJ2-7	CASSRDRGFYEQYF	TGCGCCAGCAGCCGGGACAGAGGTTTTTACGAGCAGTACTTC
TRBD2	.	TRBV20-1	TRBJ2-1	CSARGGSGGSYNEQFF	TGCAGTGCTCGAGGGGGTAGCGGGGGTTCCTACAATGAGCAGTTCTTC
TRBD1	few	TRBV12-3/TRBV12-4	TRBJ1-2	CASSPRTGAGGYTF	TGTGCCAGCAGTCCACGAACAGGGGCAGGCGGCTACACCTTC
TRBD1	.	TRBV20-1	TRBJ2-5	CSAGPGQQETQYF	TGCAGTGCTGGACCGGGACAGCAAGAGACCCAGTACTTC
TRBD1	few	TRBV3-1	TRBJ2-1	CASSQQDRGNEQFF	TGTGCCAGCAGCCAACAGGACAGGGGCAATGAGCAGTTCTTC
.	.	TRBV19	TRBJ2-5	CASSMKFGKETQYF	TGTGCCAGTAGTATGAAGTTTGGGAAAGAGACCCAGTACTTC
TRBD1	few	TRBV20-1	TRBJ1-3	CSAPGTGALQLDTIYF	TGCAGTGCCCCCGGGACAGGGGCCCTTCAGTTAGACACCATATATTTT
.	few	TRBV12-3/TRBV12-4	TRBJ2-7	CASSFFRGYEQYF	TGTGCCAGCAGTTTTTTCCGGGGCTACGAGCAGTACTTC
.	few	TRBV7-3	TRBJ2-2	CASSSRGSGIEDTGELFF	TGTGCCAGCAGCTCCCGCGGTAGCGGCATTGAGGACACCGGGGAGCTGTTTTTT
TRBD1	.	TRBV12-3/TRBV12-4	TRBJ1-2	CASSLAEGGVYGYTF	TGTGCCAGCAGTTTAGCGGAAGGGGGCGTCTATGGCTACACCTTC
.	.	TRBV20-1	TRBJ2-5	CSAIPLSYTQYF	TGCAGTGCTATCCCCTTATCCTACACCCAGTACTTC
TRBD1	few	TRBV24-1	TRBJ2-1	CATSRGTGKNEQFF	TGTGCCACCTCGCGTGGGACAGGGAAAAATGAGCAGTTCTTC
.	.	TRBV7-9	TRBJ1-6	CASSLAGADSPLHF	TGTGCCAGCAGCCTCGCCGGCGCAGATTCACCCCTCCACTTT
.	many	TRBV6-5	TRBJ1-2	CASSRGADYGYTF	TGTGCCAGCAGTCGGGGGGCGGACTATGGCTACACCTTC
TRBD2	.	TRBV7-2	TRBJ2-7	CASSRTSGGGNYEQYF	TGTGCCAGCAGCCGGACTAGCGGGGGGGGCAACTACGAGCAGTACTTC
.	many	TRBV7-3	TRBJ2-1	CASSLSEPNNEQFF	TGTGCCAGCAGCTTAAGTGAGCCAAACAATGAGCAGTTCTTC
.	few	TRBV25-1	TRBJ2-1	CASSESLASYHNEQFF	TGTGCCAGCAGTGAATCCCTAGCGAGTTATCACAATGAGCAGTTCTTC
.	once	TRBV3-1	TRBJ1-3	CAVRPYSGNTIYF	TGTGCCGTGCGCCCCTACTCTGGAAACACCATATATTTT